Following are 7 T cell receptor beta chains from one sample sequenced in a study of blood T cell repertoires in COVID-19. Method: immunoSEQ multiplex PCR; TCRdb's copy keeps in-frame clones and lacks some. The sample yields roughly 260,000 clones, under 95% seen once. Input material: PBMCs or T cells enriched from blood (not recorded which). All receptors come from a woman aged 18-29 years who had recovered from COVID-19.

V and J are TRBV6-5 and TRBJ1-1, with 9 bases matching TRBD1. In germline, CDR1 is MNHEY, CDR2 SVGAGI. This CDR3 has 13 residues. J lost 3 bases, V lost 5 bases, and 1 base had no gene match. DNA for the CDR3: TGTGCCAGCAGTAGGACAGGGGACACTGAAGCTTTCTTT. Amino acids: CASSRTGDTEAFF.

The chain employs TRBV27 and TRBJ1-4; tentative D call: TRBD1 (5 bases). The CDR3 is made up of 13 amino acids. V lost 4 bases to trimming and J lost 8 bases, with 11 bases between them. Germline V gene lookup returns CDR1 MNHEY and CDR2 SMNVEV (reference sequence). The CDR3 loop reads CASSWQGSEKLFF. The DNA of the CDR3 is TGTGCCAGCAGTTGGCAGGGAAGCGAAAAACTGTTTTTT.

This clone was seen a few times. The gene calls are TRBV4-1 and TRBJ2-1, with no clear D. CDR1 and CDR2 from the germline V gene are MGHRA and YSYEKL. V dropped 6 bases and J dropped 9 bases, with 9 bases sitting between them. CDR3 length: 11 residues. The CDR3 DNA follows: TGCGCCAGCAGAAATAACGGTGAGCAGTTCTTC. Protein: CASRNNGEQFF.

The genes are TRBV19 and TRBJ1-2; D is possibly TRBD1 (5 bases). Between the trimmed V and J ends, which lost 3 bases and 7 bases, there was a span of 9 bases. The CDR3 loop spans 12 amino acids. Germline V gene data show CDR1 as LNHDA and CDR2 as SQIVND (reference sequence). In nucleotides, the CDR3 is TGTGCCAGTAGTATCTGGGGCGGTGGCTACACCTTC. This gives the protein CASSIWGGGYTF.

The V gene is TRBV5-1, the J gene TRBJ2-2, with 7 bases identical to TRBD2. Per the germline V gene, CDR1 is SGHRS and CDR2 is YFSETQ. V lost 4 bases, J lost 4 bases, and 10 bases stayed unmatched. The CDR3 runs to 16 residues. Written as DNA, the CDR3 is TGCGCCAGCAGCCCTTTGGGAGGGCAGGGCACCGGGGAGCTGTTTTTT. It codes for CASSPLGGQGTGELFF. Combining the CDR3 with reference TRBV5-1 and TRBJ2-2 gives the whole variable domain KAGVTQTPRYLIKTRGQQVTLSCSPISGHRSVSWYQQTPGQGLQFLFEYFSETQRNKGNFPGRFSGRQFSNSRSEMNVSTLELGDSALYLCASSPLGGQGTGELFFGEGSRLTVL.

The J gene is TRBJ1-4, the V gene TRBV6-5; no reliable D call. Trimming pared 5 bases from V and 7 bases from J, leaving 14 bases between. Germline V lookup: CDR1 MNHEY, CDR2 SVGAGI. This CDR3 comprises 14 residues. The CDR3 DNA is TGTGCCAGCAGTCCCACAAAGACGGGTGAAAAACTGTTTTTT. This gives the protein CASSPTKTGEKLFF.

The V gene is TRBV7-2, the J gene TRBJ2-7; 7 bases line up with TRBD2. Germline V CDR1 and CDR2: SGHTA, FQGNSA. This CDR3 contains 13 residues. V was clipped by 2 bases and J by 3 bases; unmatched bases: 1. The CDR3 sequence is CASSLTSDYEQYF. The DNA for the CDR3 is TGTGCCAGCAGCTTAACTAGCGACTACGAGCAGTACTTC.